Here is one T cell receptor beta chain with its context. Its binding antigen is unknown. It has no much larger one-base neighbor in the sample; base qualities were not kept. The immunoSEQ Assay, a bias-controlled multiplex PCR, was used to amplify TCRbeta CDR3 regions from genomic DNA. In the authors' own workflow: Nucleated cell counts per sample were estimated from amplification of reference gene primers within the assay. To quantify the absolute abundance of each unique TCRbeta CDR3 rearrangement, sequence reads were collapsed and filtered. Productive Simpson clonality was computed per sample as the square root of Simpson's diversity index over productive rearrangements. TCRdb re-hosts the immuneACCESS table, in-frame sequences only. Its copies lack some clones; in the studies checked, an unresolved V gene accounts for under half of them, and the cause for the rest is not known. D and trimming come from the DNA, and the V and J calls and clone size come from that table. In this sample the table shows around 300,000 clones, approximately 87% of which occur a single time. Together, the top ten hold 2.5% to 3% of the sample.

The record originates from a study of blood T cell repertoires in COVID-19 (dated by TCRdb to about 2020). For context, the study as a whole: Samples from collaborators originated in the United States, Italy and Spain and spanned both the acute and convalescent phases of COVID-19. The material from the prospective study consisted of cDNA or gDNA derived from T cells, B-cell-depleted T cells, or PBMCs. The dataset comprised deeply sampled blood TCRbeta repertoires from subjects exposed to, actively infected with, or recovered from COVID-19. The repertoires were made available in a free public database intended to serve as a resource for research on the immune response to SARS-CoV-2. The samples were drawn from two sources: the first 160 participants of the ongoing ImmuneRACE study, and 1,254 subjects contributed by 6 global collaborators. Nearly every sample came with metadata listing a de-identified subject ID, COVID-19 status, age in years and sex. Where available, HLA class I and class II types were obtained from metadata supplied by the sample provider rather than from assay-based typing.

Broad study findings and their caveats: How much clinical and demographic metadata was included differed by source and by participant, and the metadata was provided uncurated.

One collaborating source in Seattle enrolled patients while the patients were actively infected and followed the patients over time throughout the course of disease. Each collaborating institution followed its own protocols to collect whole blood in K2EDTA tubes. Collaborator samples were shipped for TCRbeta analysis as frozen whole blood, isolated PBMCs, or DNA extracted from either sample type. Reading from cysteine to phenylalanine, the CDR3 counts 18 amino acids. Only the CDR3 part of the read is kept: 54 bases, read in frame from the first base. V sheds 1 base and J sheds 0 bases, leaving 16 bases between their ends. The germline V gene sets CDR1 to MGHDK and CDR2 to SYGVNS.

The sequence joins TRBV25-1 to TRBJ1-3, with an unclear D gene assignment. The sequenced sample was peripheral blood. The sequence derives from a woman younger than 45 with COVID-19, enrolled during active disease. The sequence in DNA is TGTGCCAGCAGTGAATTGAGTTCGGGGAAAAGCTCTGGAAACACCATATATTTT. This sequence encodes CASSELSSGKSSGNTIYF.